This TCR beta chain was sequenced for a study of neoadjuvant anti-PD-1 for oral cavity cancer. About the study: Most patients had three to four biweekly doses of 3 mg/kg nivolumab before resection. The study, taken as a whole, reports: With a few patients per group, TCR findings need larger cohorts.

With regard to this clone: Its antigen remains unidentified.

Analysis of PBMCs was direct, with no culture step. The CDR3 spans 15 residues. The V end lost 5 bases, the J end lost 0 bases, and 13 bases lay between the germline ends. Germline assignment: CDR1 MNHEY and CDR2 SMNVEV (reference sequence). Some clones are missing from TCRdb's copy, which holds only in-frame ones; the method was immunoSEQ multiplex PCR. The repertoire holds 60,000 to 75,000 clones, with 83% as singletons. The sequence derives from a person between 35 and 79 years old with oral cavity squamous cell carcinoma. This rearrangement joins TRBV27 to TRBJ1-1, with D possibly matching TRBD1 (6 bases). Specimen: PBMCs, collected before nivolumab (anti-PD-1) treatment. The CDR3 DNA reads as TGTGCCAGCAGTCCCAGGAGGGGGATGAACACTGAAGCTTTCTTT. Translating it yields CASSPRRGMNTEAFF.